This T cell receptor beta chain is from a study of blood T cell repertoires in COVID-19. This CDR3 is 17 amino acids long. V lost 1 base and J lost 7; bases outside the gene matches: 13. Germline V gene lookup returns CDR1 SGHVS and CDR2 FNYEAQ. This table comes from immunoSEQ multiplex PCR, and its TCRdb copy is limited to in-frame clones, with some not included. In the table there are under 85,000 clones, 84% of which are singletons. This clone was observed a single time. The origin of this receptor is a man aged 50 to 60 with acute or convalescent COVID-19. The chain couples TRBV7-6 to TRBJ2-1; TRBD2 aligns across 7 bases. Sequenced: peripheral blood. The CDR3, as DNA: TGTGCCAGCAGCTTAGGAGTCCCGGGAGGAGTGGGGAATGAGCAGTTCTTC. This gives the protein CASSLGVPGGVGNEQFF.